These 13 T cell receptor beta chains share one sample of origin, sequenced in a study of blood T cell repertoires in COVID-19. Using immunoSEQ multiplex PCR, the repertoire was profiled, and TCRdb retains in-frame clones only, with some absent. The sample has 330,000 or so clones; around 87% are singletons. Sequenced material: PBMCs or T cells enriched from blood (not recorded which). Receptors were obtained from a man aged 35-49 years in a cohort exposed to, infected with or recovered from COVID-19 (not recorded which).

The gene calls are TRBV30 and TRBJ1-1; no firm D call. The CDR3 sequence is 13 residues long. Trimming took 6 bases from V and 1 from J, leaving 12 bases between them. Per germline, CDR1 GTSNPN and CDR2 SVGIG (reference sequence). The CDR3 reads CACGLAGNTEAFF. Written as DNA, the CDR3 is TGTGCCTGTGGTCTCGCAGGGAACACTGAAGCTTTCTTT.

The chain is built from TRBV6-5 and TRBJ1-4; D call uncertain. The CDR3 runs to 15 residues. Germline V gene data show CDR1 as MNHEY and CDR2 as SVGAGI. Trimming removed 4 bases at V and 0 bases at J, with 9 bases between. CDR3 residues: CASSSGVPTNEKLFF. CDR3 in DNA: TGTGCCAGCAGTTCCGGGGTTCCAACTAATGAAAAACTGTTTTTT.

This clone was counted a single time. The genes are TRBV27 and TRBJ1-3; tentative D call: TRBD1 (5 bases). Trimming removed 1 base from V and 4 bases from J, with 17 bases in between. Germline V CDR1 and CDR2: MNHEY, SMNVEV (reference sequence). This CDR3 is built from 17 residues. The CDR3 region has the DNA TGTGCCAGCAGTTTATATAGCGGCGGGGCGGGAGGAAACACCATATATTTT. This encodes CASSLYSGGAGGNTIYF.

This clone came up a few times. This chain connects TRBV19 to TRBJ1-5; D uncertain. Germline V lookup: CDR1 LNHDA, CDR2 SQIVND (reference sequence). The CDR3 is made up of 14 amino acids. V lost 4 bases and J 7 bases, leaving 14 bases between the germline ends. The CDR3 DNA reads as TGTGCCAGTAGTACGCAGGCTAGCGGACAGCCCCAGCATTTT. This sequence encodes CASSTQASGQPQHF.

The chain couples TRBV24-1 to TRBJ2-2; weak D call: TRBD2 (5 bases). V dropped 7 bases and J dropped 7 bases, with 9 bases sitting between them. Germline V gene sequence: CDR1 KGHDR, CDR2 SFDVKD. This CDR3 is 12 amino acids long. The CDR3 DNA follows: TGTGCCACCAGACGGGATAACGGGGAGCTGTTTTTT. Amino acids: CATRRDNGELFF.

This chain joins TRBV15 and TRBJ2-1; 10 nucleotides agree with TRBD2. This CDR3 region has 17 residues. CDR1 and CDR2 from the germline V gene are LNHNV and YYDKDF (reference sequence). The V segment lost 1 base and the J segment 8 bases; nucleotides outside the gene matches: 11. CDR3 sequence reads: CATSRVSGRVKGDEQFF. DNA of the CDR3: TGTGCCACCAGCAGAGTGAGCGGGAGGGTAAAAGGGGATGAGCAGTTCTTC.

The chain links TRBV28 to TRBJ1-4; D gene unclear. V dropped 4 bases and J dropped 8 bases, with 17 bases sitting between them. The germline V gene has CDR1 MDHEN and CDR2 SYDVKM. CDR3 length: 15 amino acids. The CDR3: CASSSPQLGREKLFF. The CDR3 DNA sequence: TGTGCCAGCAGTTCCCCCCAACTAGGGAGAGAAAAACTGTTTTTT. Full variable domain (remainder filled in from reference TRBV28 and TRBJ1-4): DVKVTQSSRYLVKRTGEKVFLECVQDMDHENMFWYRQDPGLGLRLIYFSYDVKMKEKGDIPEGYSVSREKKERFSLILESASTNQTSMYLCASSSPQLGREKLFFGSGTQLSVL.

The V and J genes are TRBV5-1 and TRBJ2-1; 12 nucleotides agree with TRBD2. The CDR3 is 17 amino acids. V dropped 2 bases and J dropped 5; count of bases not matched to a gene: 8. Germline CDR1 SGHRS, CDR2 YFSETQ. Here the CDR3 reads CASSFSILAGGDNEQFF. The CDR3 nucleotides read TGCGCCAGCAGCTTCTCGATTCTAGCGGGAGGGGACAATGAGCAGTTCTTC. Looking up the rest from reference TRBV5-1 and TRBJ2-1 gives the full variable domain: KAGVTQTPRYLIKTRGQQVTLSCSPISGHRSVSWYQQTPGQGLQFLFEYFSETQRNKGNFPGRFSGRQFSNSRSEMNVSTLELGDSALYLCASSFSILAGGDNEQFFGPGTRLTVL.

This clone was seen many times. The V and J genes are TRBV10-3 and TRBJ1-2; D gene ambiguous. V lost 6 bases, J lost 10 bases, and 12 bases lay in between. This CDR3 region has 11 residues. Germline loops: CDR1 ENHRY, CDR2 SYGVKD. CDR3: CAIRADSDYTF. CDR3 coding DNA: TGTGCCATCAGGGCCGATTCCGACTACACCTTC.

The gene calls are TRBV28 and TRBJ1-1; TRBD1 agrees at 7 bases. V shed 7 bases, J shed 1 base, and the junction held 9 bases outside the gene matches. This CDR3 is 15 amino acids long. In germline, CDR1 is MDHEN, CDR2 SYDVKM. CDR3 sequence reads: CASNTKGTANTEAFF. The DNA for the CDR3 is TGTGCCAGCAACACAAAAGGGACAGCGAACACTGAAGCTTTCTTT.

The chain uses TRBV6-1 and TRBJ2-3; the D is unclear. The germline V gene has CDR1 MNHNS and CDR2 SASEGT. There are 12 residues in the CDR3. The V and J ends lost 2 bases and 7 bases respectively, with 7 bases between them. CDR3 protein: CASSELDYTQYF. The CDR3 DNA is TGTGCCAGCAGTGAACTAGACTATACGCAGTATTTT.

CDR3 DNA sequence: TGTGCCAGCAGCGTAGGGGACAGGTACGAGCAGTACTTC. Amino acid sequence: CASSVGDRYEQYF. The chain joins TRBV9 to TRBJ2-7; the match to TRBD1 covers 8 bases. The CDR3 contains 13 residues. From germline, CDR1 is SGDLS and CDR2 YYNGEE. The V segment lost 0 bases and the J segment 4 bases; nucleotides outside the gene matches: 0.

A single count supports this clone. J is TRBJ1-2 and V is TRBV6-6, with 9 bases matching TRBD1. The trim removed 6 bases at V and 10 bases at J, leaving 6 bases unmatched. CDR1 is MNHNY, CDR2 SVGAGI, per germline (reference sequence). This CDR3 region has 12 residues. This CDR3 reads CASSPGDRVYTF. The CDR3 bases are TGTGCCAGCAGCCCCGGGGACAGGGTCTACACCTTC.